There are many counts of the clone carrying this TCR beta chain. This sample's time point: blood at routine non-recurrence follow-up after resection. Frozen PBMC, nontumor lung or tumor provided whole RNA, which was sequenced unsorted. Using its own MiXCR run on the 5' RACE reads, TCRdb lists one record per CDR3 protein. The sample has roughly 26,000 distinct CDR3 sequences; 4.5% to 7.5% are singletons. The data stem from a study of spatial heterogeneity in lung cancer. Study-wide context: In raw reads, more than 9.5 appearances on average were recorded for each unique TCR and UMI combination.

The CDR3 consists of 14 residues. The germline gives CDR1 SGHNT, CDR2 YENEEA. V gave up 5 bases and J gave up 5 bases, with 13 bases separating them. The chain employs TRBV11-3 and TRBJ1-5; D gene ambiguous. This specimen consisted of PBMCs, obtained at follow-up. The receptor was isolated from a male donor with early-stage non-small cell lung cancer. This CDR3 reads CASSPGGFDQPQHF. In nucleotides, the CDR3 is TGTGCCAGCAGCCCGGGAGGGTTCGATCAGCCCCAGCATTTT.